This T cell receptor (beta chain) is drawn from a study of beta chain features in type 1 diabetes. Looking at the study overall: Cell yields, gender and age were similar in healthy donors and patients. Study-level results: Shorter TCRB CDR3s, moderately but significantly so, were found in Type 1 diabetes patients in all four CD4+ subsets.

All of the isolated RNA was reverse transcribed, so expressed TCRB transcripts were sequenced. The data were produced by immunoSEQ multiplex PCR, yet TCRdb's version contains in-frame clones alone and is incomplete. The sample has hundreds of thousands of clones; around an eighth are singletons. About this clone itself: The antigen is undetermined.

In germline, CDR1 is SEHNR, CDR2 FQNEAQ (reference sequence). CDR3 length: 15 residues. The V gene lost 5 bases and the J gene lost 2 bases, with 13 bases spanning the gap. Researchers reported sorting CD4+ naive, central memory, regulatory and stem cell-like memory cells via CD45RO/CCR7/CD25/CD127/CD95/CD27. Purities in excess of 98% were seen in all sorted populations. The V call is TRBV7-9, the J call TRBJ2-1; D is perhaps TRBD2 (6 bases). This receptor was identified in a man between 18 and 35 years old with type 1 diabetes. Input material: naive CD4+ T cells from blood. For the CDR3, the DNA is TGTGCCAGCAGCCCCCGGGGGACCCCCTACAATGAGCAGTTCTTC. Protein sequence: CASSPRGTPYNEQFF.